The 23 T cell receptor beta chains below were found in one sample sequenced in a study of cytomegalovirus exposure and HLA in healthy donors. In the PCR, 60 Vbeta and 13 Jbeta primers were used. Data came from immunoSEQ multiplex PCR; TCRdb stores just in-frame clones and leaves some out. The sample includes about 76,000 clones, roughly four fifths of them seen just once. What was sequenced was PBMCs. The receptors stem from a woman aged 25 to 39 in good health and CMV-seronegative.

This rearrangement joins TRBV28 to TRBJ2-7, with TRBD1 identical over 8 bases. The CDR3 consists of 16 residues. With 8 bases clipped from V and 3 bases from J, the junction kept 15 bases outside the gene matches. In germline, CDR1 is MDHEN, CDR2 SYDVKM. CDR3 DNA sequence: TGTGCCAGCCTCAGGCAGGGGGCGAGAGAGCACTACGAGCAGTACTTC. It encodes CASLRQGAREHYEQYF.

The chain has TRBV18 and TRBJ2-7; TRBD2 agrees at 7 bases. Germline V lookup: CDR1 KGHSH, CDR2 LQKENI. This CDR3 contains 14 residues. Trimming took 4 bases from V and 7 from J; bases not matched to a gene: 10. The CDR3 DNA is TGTGCCAGCTCACTCATAGAGGCCGGGGGGGAGCAGTACTTC. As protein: CASSLIEAGGEQYF.

Written as DNA, the CDR3 is TGTGCCAGCAGTGACCTAGGACTAGGGAACACCGGGGAGCTGTTTTTT. Amino acid sequence: CASSDLGLGNTGELFF. This chain connects TRBV6-4 to TRBJ2-2, with 7 bases matching TRBD2. The CDR3 length is 16 residues. CDR1 is MRHNA and CDR2 is SNTAGT in the germline V gene. Trimming removed 2 bases from V and 1 base from J; junction bases left unmatched: 4.

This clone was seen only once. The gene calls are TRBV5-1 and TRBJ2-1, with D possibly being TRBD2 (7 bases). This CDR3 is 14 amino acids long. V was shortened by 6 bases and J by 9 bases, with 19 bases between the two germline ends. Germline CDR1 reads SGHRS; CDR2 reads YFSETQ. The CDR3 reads CASTQGGAGSEQFF. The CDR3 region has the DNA TGCGCCAGCACCCAAGGGGGGGCGGGTAGTGAGCAGTTCTTC.

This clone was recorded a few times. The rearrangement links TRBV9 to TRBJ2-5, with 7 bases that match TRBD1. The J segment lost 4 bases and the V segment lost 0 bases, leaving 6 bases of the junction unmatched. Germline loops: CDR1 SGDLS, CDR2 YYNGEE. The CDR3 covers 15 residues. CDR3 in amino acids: CASSVVDREGETQYF. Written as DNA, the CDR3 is TGTGCCAGCAGCGTAGTAGACAGGGAAGGAGAGACCCAGTACTTC.

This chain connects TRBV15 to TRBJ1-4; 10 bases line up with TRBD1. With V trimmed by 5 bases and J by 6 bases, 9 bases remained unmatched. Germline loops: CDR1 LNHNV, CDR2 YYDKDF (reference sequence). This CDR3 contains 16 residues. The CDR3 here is CATSVNQGTGDEKLFF. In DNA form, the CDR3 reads TGTGCCACCAGCGTTAATCAAGGGACAGGGGATGAAAAACTGTTTTTT. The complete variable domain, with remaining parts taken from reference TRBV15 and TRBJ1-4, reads DAMVIQNPRYQVTQFGKPVTLSCSQTLNHNVMYWYQQKSSQAPKLLFHYYDKDFNNEADTPDNFQSRRPNTSFCFLDIRSPGLGDTAMYLCATSVNQGTGDEKLFFGSGTQLSVL.

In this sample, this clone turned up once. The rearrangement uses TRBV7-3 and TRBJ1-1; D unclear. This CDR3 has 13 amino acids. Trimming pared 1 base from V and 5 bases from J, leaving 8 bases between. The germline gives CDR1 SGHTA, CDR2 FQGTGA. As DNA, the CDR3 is TGTGCCAGCAGCTTAAACACCCAGACTGAAGCTTTCTTT. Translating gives CASSLNTQTEAFF.

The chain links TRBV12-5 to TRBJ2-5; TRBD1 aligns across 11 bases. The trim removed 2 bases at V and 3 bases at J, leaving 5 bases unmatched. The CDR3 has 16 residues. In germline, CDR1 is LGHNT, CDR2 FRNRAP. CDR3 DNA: TGTGCTAGTGGTTTGTCCGGGACAGGGGGAGAAGAGACCCAGTACTTC. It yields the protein CASGLSGTGGEETQYF.

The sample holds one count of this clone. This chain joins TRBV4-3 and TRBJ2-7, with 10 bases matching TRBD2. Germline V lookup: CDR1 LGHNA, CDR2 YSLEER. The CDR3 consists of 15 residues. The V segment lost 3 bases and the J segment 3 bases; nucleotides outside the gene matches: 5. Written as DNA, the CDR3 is TGCGCCAGCAGCCAGATTCTAGCGGGAGACTACGAGCAGTACTTC. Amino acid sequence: CASSQILAGDYEQYF.

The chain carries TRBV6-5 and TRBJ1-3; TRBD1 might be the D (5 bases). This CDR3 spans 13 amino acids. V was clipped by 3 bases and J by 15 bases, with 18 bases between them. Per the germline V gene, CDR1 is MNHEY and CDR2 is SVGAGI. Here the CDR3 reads CASSYGLKTEQYF. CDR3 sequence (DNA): TGTGCCAGCAGTTATGGGTTAAAGACAGAGCAATATTTT.

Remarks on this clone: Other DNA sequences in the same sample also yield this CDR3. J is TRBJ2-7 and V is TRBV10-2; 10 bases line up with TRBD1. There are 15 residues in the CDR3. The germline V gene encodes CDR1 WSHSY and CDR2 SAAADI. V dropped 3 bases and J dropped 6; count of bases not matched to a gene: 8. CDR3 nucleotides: TGCGCCAGCAGTGACCCCGGGACAGGGGCTCTCGAGCAGTACTTC. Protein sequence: CASSDPGTGALEQYF.

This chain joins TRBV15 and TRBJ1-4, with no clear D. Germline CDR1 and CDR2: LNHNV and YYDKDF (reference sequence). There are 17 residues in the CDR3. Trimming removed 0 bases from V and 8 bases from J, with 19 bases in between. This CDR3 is CATSRDGGQWAFEKLFF. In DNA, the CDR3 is TGTGCCACCAGCAGAGATGGAGGTCAGTGGGCTTTCGAAAAACTGTTTTTT.

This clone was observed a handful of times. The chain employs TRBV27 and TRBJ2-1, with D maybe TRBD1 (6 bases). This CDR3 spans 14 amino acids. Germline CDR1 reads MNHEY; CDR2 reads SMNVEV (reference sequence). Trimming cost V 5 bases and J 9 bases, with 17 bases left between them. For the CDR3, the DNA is TGTGCCAGCAGTGCGACCCGAACAGGGATTGAGCAGTTCTTC. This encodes CASSATRTGIEQFF.

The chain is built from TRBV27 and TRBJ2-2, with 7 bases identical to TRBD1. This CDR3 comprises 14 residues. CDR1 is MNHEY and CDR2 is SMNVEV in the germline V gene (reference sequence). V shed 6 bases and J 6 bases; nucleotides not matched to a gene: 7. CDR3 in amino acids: CASSPHDRAGELFF. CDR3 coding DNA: TGTGCCAGCAGCCCACACGACAGGGCCGGGGAGCTGTTTTTT.

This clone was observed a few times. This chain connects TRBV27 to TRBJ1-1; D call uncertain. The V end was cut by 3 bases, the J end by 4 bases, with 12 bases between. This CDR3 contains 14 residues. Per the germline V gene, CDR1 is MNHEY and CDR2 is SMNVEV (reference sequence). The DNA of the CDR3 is TGTGCCAGCAGTTTGGCAGGTTGGCCCACTGAAGCTTTCTTT. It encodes CASSLAGWPTEAFF.

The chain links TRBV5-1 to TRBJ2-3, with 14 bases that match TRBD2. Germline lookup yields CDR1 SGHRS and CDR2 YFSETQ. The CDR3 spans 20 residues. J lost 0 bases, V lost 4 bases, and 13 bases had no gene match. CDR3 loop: CASSPGTSGSRPTSTDTQYF. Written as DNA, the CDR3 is TGCGCCAGCAGCCCCGGGACTAGCGGGAGCCGGCCTACTAGCACAGATACGCAGTATTTT.

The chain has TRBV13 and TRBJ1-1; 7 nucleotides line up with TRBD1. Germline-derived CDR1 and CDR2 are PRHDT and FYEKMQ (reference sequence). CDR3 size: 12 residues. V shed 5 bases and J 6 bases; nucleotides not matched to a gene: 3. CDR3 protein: CASSQGGPEAFF. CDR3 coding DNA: TGTGCCAGCAGCCAAGGGGGCCCTGAAGCTTTCTTT.

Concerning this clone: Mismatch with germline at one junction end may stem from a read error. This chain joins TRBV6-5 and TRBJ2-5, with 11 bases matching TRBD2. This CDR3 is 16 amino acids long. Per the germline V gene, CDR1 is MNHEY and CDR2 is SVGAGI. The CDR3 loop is CAGSSETSGRGKTQYF. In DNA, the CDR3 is TGTGCCGGCAGTTCCGAAACTAGCGGGAGAGGGAAGACCCAGTACTTC.

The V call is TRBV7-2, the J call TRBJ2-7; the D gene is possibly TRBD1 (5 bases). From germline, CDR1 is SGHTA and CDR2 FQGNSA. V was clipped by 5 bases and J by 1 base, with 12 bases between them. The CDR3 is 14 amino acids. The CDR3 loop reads CASSPQGGSYEQYF. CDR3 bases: TGTGCCAGCAGCCCGCAGGGTGGGTCCTACGAGCAGTACTTC.

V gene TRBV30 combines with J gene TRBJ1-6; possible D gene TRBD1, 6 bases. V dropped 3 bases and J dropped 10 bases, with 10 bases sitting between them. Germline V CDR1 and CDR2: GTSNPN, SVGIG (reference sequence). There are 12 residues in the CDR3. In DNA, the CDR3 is TGTGCCTGGAGAGGGACAAAATCACCCCTCCACTTT. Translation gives CAWRGTKSPLHF. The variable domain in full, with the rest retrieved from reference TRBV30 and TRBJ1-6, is SQTIHQWPATLVQPVGSPLSLECTVEGTSNPNLYWYRQAAGRGLQLLFYSVGIGQISSEVPQNLSASRPQDRQFILSSKKLLLSDSGFYLCAWRGTKSPLHFGNGTRLTVT.

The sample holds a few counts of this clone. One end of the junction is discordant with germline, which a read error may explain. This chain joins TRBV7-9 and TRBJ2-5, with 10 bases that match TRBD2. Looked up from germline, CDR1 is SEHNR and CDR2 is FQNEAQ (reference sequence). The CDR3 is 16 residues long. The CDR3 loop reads CSSSSFQREGKETQYF. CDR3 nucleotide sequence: TGTTCCAGCAGCTCATTTCAGCGGGAGGGGAAGGAGACCCAGTACTTC.

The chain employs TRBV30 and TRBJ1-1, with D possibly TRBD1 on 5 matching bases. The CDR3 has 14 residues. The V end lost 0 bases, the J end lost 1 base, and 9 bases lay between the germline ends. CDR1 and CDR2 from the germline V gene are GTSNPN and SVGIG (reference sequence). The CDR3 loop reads CAWSVYDRNTEAFF. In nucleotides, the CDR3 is TGTGCCTGGAGTGTCTACGACAGGAACACTGAAGCTTTCTTT.

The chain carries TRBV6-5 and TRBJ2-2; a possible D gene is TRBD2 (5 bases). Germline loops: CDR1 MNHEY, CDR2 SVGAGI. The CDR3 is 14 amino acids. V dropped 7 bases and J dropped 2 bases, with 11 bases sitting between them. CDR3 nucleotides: TGTGCCAGCAATAGGGAGCCAAACACCGGGGAGCTGTTTTTT. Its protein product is CASNREPNTGELFF.